This TCR beta chain was captured by sequencing in a study of blood T cell repertoires in COVID-19. Study-wide background: The United States, Italy and Spain supplied acute and convalescent COVID-19 samples. T cells, B-cell-depleted T cells, or PBMCs provided the cDNA or gDNA that served as material.

Original methodology: Amplification with reference gene primers provided the estimates of nucleated cell counts. This table comes from immunoSEQ multiplex PCR, and its TCRdb copy is limited to in-frame clones, with some not included. V and J calls and clone size are given by that table; D and trimming were obtained from the DNA. The sample contains about 160,000 clones, over 65% of which appear only once. The TCR comes from a man between 65 and 85 years old with acute or convalescent COVID-19. The sequencing input was peripheral blood.

CDR3 sequence: CASSFAGQGGRSQQYF. The CDR3 DNA is TGTGCCAGCAGCTTTGCCGGCCAAGGGGGCCGTTCACAGCAGTACTTC. V is TRBV7-9 and J is TRBJ2-7, with TRBD1 matching over 7 bases. The V gene's germline CDR1 is SEHNR and CDR2 FQNEAQ (reference sequence). J gave up 8 bases and V 3 bases, and 16 bases lay outside the gene matches. This CDR3 has 16 residues.